The 5 T cell receptor beta chains in this list originate from one sample, sequenced in a study of persistence of HIV-infected CD4 T cells. The stimulus was lysate of CMV-infected fibroblasts, 9 to 10 ug/mL. Sorting selected CD4+ T cells upregulating both CD40 ligand and CD69. This was the immunoSEQ version 4 assay in survey mode. TCRdb keeps only in-frame clones here, not all; method: immunoSEQ multiplex PCR. The table has around 20,000 clones, 78% seen once. Which antigens these TCRs recognize remains unknown. Source: CD4+ T cells sorted from PBMCs after roughly 18-hour stimulation, taken from a patient who received antiretroviral therapy. The receptors shown here come from an adult man with HIV who was CMV-seropositive.

This clone counts as medium-sized. Other DNA sequences within the sample encode an identical CDR3. The chain uses TRBV3-1 (or the pseudogene TRBV3-2) and TRBJ2-6; no clear D. V was clipped by 1 base and J by 3 bases, with 7 bases between them. Germline-derived CDR1 and CDR2 are LGHDT and YNNKEL (reference sequence). There are 15 residues in the CDR3. The CDR3 here is CASSQGGSGANVLTF. CDR3 nucleotides: TGTGCCAGCAGCCAAGGAGGCAGTGGGGCCAACGTCCTGACTTTC.

This rearrangement joins TRBV2 to TRBJ2-2; 13 bases match TRBD2. V was pared by 6 bases and J by 6 bases, with 7 bases of the junction left unmatched. This CDR3 spans 16 amino acids. In germline, CDR1 is SNHLY, CDR2 FYNNEI. CDR3 residues: CASSLGLAGVAGELFF. The CDR3 DNA sequence: TGTGCCAGCAGCCTCGGACTAGCGGGGGTGGCCGGGGAGCTGTTTTTT.

Worth noting for this clone: Other DNA variants within this sample encode the same CDR3. The chain carries TRBV6-6 and TRBJ1-5, with D maybe TRBD1 (6 bases). CDR3 length equals 14 residues. V lost 6 bases and J lost 5, with 14 bases in between. In germline, CDR1 is MNHNY, CDR2 SVGAGI (reference sequence). CDR3 residues: CASSSQGFDQPQHF. The CDR3 DNA reads as TGTGCCAGCAGCTCACAGGGTTTCGATCAGCCCCAGCATTTT.

The J gene is TRBJ2-7, the V gene TRBV28, with D hard to call. Trimming took 4 bases from V and 4 from J, leaving 5 bases between them. This CDR3 is built from 11 residues. Germline CDR1 is MDHEN and CDR2 is SYDVKM. In DNA, the CDR3 is TGTGCCAGCAGTTCCGAATACGAGCAGTACTTC. Its translation is CASSSEYEQYF.

This sequence joins TRBV5-1 and TRBJ2-3; TRBD2 is a possible D gene (6 bases). There are 14 residues in the CDR3. CDR1 and CDR2 from the germline V gene are SGHRS and YFSETQ. V lost 4 bases and J 6 bases, leaving 15 bases between the germline ends. In DNA, the CDR3 is TGCGCCAGCAGCACCGGAGGGGTGCGCGATACGCAGTATTTT. Protein: CASSTGGVRDTQYF.